The source of this T cell receptor beta chain is a study of Graves' ophthalmopathy and Graves' hyperthyroidism. Whole-study results and caveats: Thyroid clonotypes that were expanded above 0.001 frequency mostly also appeared in blood.

As the template, RNA transcripts were used to amplify TCR beta CDR3 regions. Second-round multiplex PCR followed a first-round RT-PCR using HTBI primers. TCRdb used MiXCR to reprocess the multiplex PCR reads, holding one entry per CDR3 protein. This repertoire shows about 740,000 distinct CDR3 sequences, 40% found once; its top ten account for less than 55%. Germline loops: CDR1 DFQATT, CDR2 SNEGSKA (reference sequence). V shed 3 bases and J shed 3 bases, with 18 bases lying between them. This CDR3 spans 16 amino acids. This clonotype was seen more than once but under ten times. Antigen specificity is unknown.

The V gene is TRBV20-1, the J gene TRBJ1-5; possibly TRBD1 for D (6 bases). Sequencing input: peripheral blood. The origin of this receptor is an adult man with Graves' ophthalmopathy. This CDR3 reads CSASGRSQGHNQPQHF. DNA for the CDR3: TGCAGTGCTAGCGGAAGATCACAGGGACACAATCAGCCCCAGCATTTT.